These T cell receptor beta chains were read from a single sample in a study of Ad26.COV2.S vaccination and SARS-CoV-2 variants. Only in-frame clones appear in the TCRdb table, and some are missing; sequencing was by immunoSEQ multiplex PCR. The table shows about 680,000 clones, with roughly 90% occurring only once. This material consisted of peripheral blood, taken in a trial of Ad26.COV2.S vaccine versus placebo. These receptors originate from a person aged 18-60 years who received the Ad26.COV2.S COVID-19 vaccine or a placebo. Each CDR3 is given with its conserved first and last residue.

>TRBV5-6|TRBJ2-1
CASSRGLAGGFSYNEQFF
>TRBV11-2|TRBJ2-5
CASSQASGRAGETQYF
>TRBV7-2|TRBJ2-7
CASSTPEAYEQYF
>TRBV19|TRBJ2-3
CATSEYTDTQYF
>TRBV24-1|TRBJ2-3
CATSDLRGADTQYF
>TRBV19|TRBJ1-3
CASKAGGSSGNTIYF
>TRBV6-4|TRBJ1-2
CASSDSVGTDTNYGYTF
>TRBV2|TRBJ2-2
CASSGEANTGELFF
>TRBV24-1|TRBJ2-2
CATSPSGNTGELFF
>TRBV10-1|TRBJ1-1
CASSEEGQGGTEAFF
>TRBV7-2|TRBJ2-7
CASSSSVFSSYEQYF
>TRBV5-6|TRBJ2-7
CASSQDGSEQYF
>TRBV7-9|TRBJ1-2
CASSPLKGYTF